This T cell receptor (beta chain) was recovered during a study of blood T cell repertoires in COVID-19. Study-wide background: From the United States, Italy and Spain came samples of acute and convalescent COVID-19.

Grouping used clinical history reported by participants in a survey and questionnaire. Germline CDR1 MGHRA, CDR2 YSYEKL. J gave up 2 bases and V 4 bases, and 2 bases lay outside the gene matches. The CDR3 has 15 amino acids. This clone has only a few counts. Per the original data handling: It was from reference gene primer amplification that nucleated cell counts were estimated. The assay was immunoSEQ multiplex PCR, and TCRdb's table has in-frame clones only and misses some. From that table come the V and J calls and clone size; the DNA was used to work out D and trimming. This sample has about 140,000 clones, with approximately 84% found just once.

This chain connects TRBV4-1 to TRBJ2-1, with 10 bases fitting TRBD1. The TCR comes from a man in his forties or fifties with acute COVID-19. Sequencing input: PBMCs or T cells enriched from blood (not recorded which). The CDR3 protein is CASSLGTGAYNEQFF. The CDR3 coding sequence is TGCGCCAGCAGCCTCGGGACAGGGGCCTACAATGAGCAGTTCTTC.